The clone carrying this TCR beta chain came up many times. What it recognizes is unknown. The length of the CDR3 is 15 residues. The germline CDR1 and CDR2 sequences are MDHEN and SYDVKM. V shed 5 bases, J shed 8 bases, and the junction held 6 bases outside the gene matches. This record comes from a study of spatial heterogeneity in lung cancer. The overall study: Alpha-chain sequences were detected in numbers that were consistently lower than beta-chain sequences. General study points: Tumor TCRs that were ubiquitous and expanded showed up in blood more at resection than follow-up.

Unique molecular identifiers tagged every individual TCR cDNA molecule. TCRdb itself ran the 5' RACE reads through MiXCR, one entry per CDR3 protein. The table shows roughly 25,000 distinct CDR3 sequences, with about 4.4% occurring only once. Time point of the sample: sample taken at primary tumor resection. The donors, 70 to 80 patients with untreated early-stage non-small cell lung cancer, provided the samples. The sequencing here drew on PBMCs, taken at surgery. This clonotype was sampled from a male donor with early-stage non-small cell lung cancer. V is TRBV28 and J is TRBJ1-6; the match to TRBD1 covers 10 bases. CDR3: CASSTAGTGDSPLHF. The CDR3 DNA reads as TGTGCCAGCAGTACCGCCGGGACAGGGGATTCACCCCTCCACTTT.